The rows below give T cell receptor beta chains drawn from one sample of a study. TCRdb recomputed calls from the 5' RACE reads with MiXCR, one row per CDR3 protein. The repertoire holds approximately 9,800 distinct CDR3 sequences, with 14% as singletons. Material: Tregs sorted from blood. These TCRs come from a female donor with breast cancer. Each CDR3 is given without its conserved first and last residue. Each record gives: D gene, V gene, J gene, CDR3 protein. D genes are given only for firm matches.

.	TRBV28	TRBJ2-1	ASQGPFYNEQF
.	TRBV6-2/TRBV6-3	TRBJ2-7	ASRSSGGMIYEQY
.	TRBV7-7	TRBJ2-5	ASSQNLNREETQY
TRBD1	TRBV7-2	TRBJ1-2	ASSLATGQGYGYT
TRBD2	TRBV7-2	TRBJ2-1	ASSLQREGYNEQF
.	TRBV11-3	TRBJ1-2	ASSLSGLGVRSYGYT
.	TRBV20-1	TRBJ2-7	SARDEGWGAGSSYEQY
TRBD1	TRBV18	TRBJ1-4	ASSLDETGRNEKLF
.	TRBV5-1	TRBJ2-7	ASSTAGSYEQY
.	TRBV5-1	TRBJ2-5	ASSSGLSATGQETQY
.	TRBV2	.	ASEDRTSHTDTQH
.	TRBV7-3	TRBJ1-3	ASSTGPSRNTIY
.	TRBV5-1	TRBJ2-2	ASSSGSSKTGELF
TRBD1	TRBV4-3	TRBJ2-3	ASSQKTGGRVDTQY
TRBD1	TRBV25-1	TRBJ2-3	ASSATPGQGAADTQY
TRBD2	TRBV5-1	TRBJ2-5	ASSPTSGETQY
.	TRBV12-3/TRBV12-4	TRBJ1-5	ASRDRGYSNQPQH
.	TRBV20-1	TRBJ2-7	SAQRPSSSYEQY
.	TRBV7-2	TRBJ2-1	ASSLLSEQF
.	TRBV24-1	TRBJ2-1	ATSDLRTAGQGEQF
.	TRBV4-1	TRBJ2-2	ASSQGRTNTGELF
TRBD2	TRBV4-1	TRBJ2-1	ASSRGLAGDNEQF
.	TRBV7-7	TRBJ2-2	ASSLYQNTGELF
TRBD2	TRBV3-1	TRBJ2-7	ASSQGFSGRPYEQY
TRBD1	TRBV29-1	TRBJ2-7	SVAGQAIYEQY
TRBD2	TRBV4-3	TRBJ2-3	ASSQLGLAGAGDTQY
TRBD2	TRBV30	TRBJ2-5	AWCLAGGETQY
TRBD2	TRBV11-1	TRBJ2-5	ASSPGLADDQETQY
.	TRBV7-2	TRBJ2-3	ASSPGPTTDTQY
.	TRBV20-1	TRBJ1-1	SASWAQRPNTEAF
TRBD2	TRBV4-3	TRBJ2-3	ASSHTPPSGGLSGTDTQY
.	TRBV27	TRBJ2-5	ASSLGRRQETQY
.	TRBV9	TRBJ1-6	ASSDHNSPLH
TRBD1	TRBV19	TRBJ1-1	ASTPTGVTEAF
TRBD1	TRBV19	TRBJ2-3	ASSTGGPDTQY
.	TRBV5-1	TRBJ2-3	ASTSDTDTQY
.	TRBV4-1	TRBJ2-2	ASSPGQLLAIGELF
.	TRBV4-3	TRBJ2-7	ASSQEWGVKQY
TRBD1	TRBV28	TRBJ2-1	ASSLAGQDFYNEQF
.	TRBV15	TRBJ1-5	ATSRDGLQPQH
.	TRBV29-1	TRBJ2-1	SVDRAGNEQF
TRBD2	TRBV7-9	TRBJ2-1	ASSRGGLAGVYNEQF
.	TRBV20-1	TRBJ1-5	SASPQGMDQPQH
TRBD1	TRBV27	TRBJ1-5	ASSRTGTGMIANQPQH
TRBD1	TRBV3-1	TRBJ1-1	ASSQDKTAGGNEAF
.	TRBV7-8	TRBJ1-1	ASSLGYKKDPEAF
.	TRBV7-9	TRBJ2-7	ASSLAQAWGISSYEQY
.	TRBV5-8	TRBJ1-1	ASSLPRLRGAAEAF
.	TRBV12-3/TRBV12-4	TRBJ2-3	ASSPDSDTQY
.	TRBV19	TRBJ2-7	ASRRTVGYEQY
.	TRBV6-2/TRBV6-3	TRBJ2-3	ASSPRGRGDTDTQY
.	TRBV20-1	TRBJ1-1	SDGPRMNTEAF
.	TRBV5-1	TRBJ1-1	ASSLAGQGRFMNTEAF
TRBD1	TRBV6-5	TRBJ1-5	ASSTRTGGNQPQH